The next 17 T cell receptor beta chains were all read from a single sample in a study of OX40 agonist ivuxolimab in advanced cancers. Sequencing used immunoSEQ multiplex PCR; TCRdb keeps in-frame clones, though not all of them. Of around 46,000 clones detected, more than 75% appear once; the ten largest clones hold about 15%. The starting material was CD4+ or CD8+ T cells sorted from blood, obtained in a trial of the OX40 agonist ivuxolimab. The source of these receptors is an adult with an advanced solid tumor such as melanoma, head and neck, liver or kidney cancer.

The chain has TRBV6-1 and TRBJ2-7, with TRBD1 matching over 11 bases. J was trimmed by 3 bases and V by 6 bases; bases with no gene match: 4. The CDR3 extends over 14 amino acids. The germline CDR1 and CDR2 sequences are MNHNS and SASEGT. CDR3 loop: CASRGTGGVYEQYF. DNA of the CDR3: TGTGCCAGCAGAGGGACAGGGGGAGTCTACGAGCAGTACTTC.

This rearrangement joins TRBV19 to TRBJ1-1; D perhaps matches TRBD1 (5 bases). Trimming took 4 bases from V and 5 from J, leaving 14 bases between them. The CDR3 covers 14 residues. Per germline, CDR1 LNHDA and CDR2 SQIVND (reference sequence). CDR3 nucleotide sequence: TGTGCCAGTAGTAGTTTGGGGGTTAATACTGAAGCTTTCTTT. It specifies CASSSLGVNTEAFF.

This clone was counted a single time. This sequence joins TRBV10-3 and TRBJ2-3, with TRBD2 matching 9 bases. The germline V gene has CDR1 ENHRY and CDR2 SYGVKD. The CDR3 is 15 amino acids. Germline trimming cut 8 bases from V and 6 bases from J; bases unmatched to any gene: 12. Here the CDR3 reads CAIGLAGPSSDTQYF. As DNA, the CDR3 is TGTGCCATCGGGCTAGCGGGACCCTCGAGTGATACGCAGTATTTT.

V and J are TRBV4-2 and TRBJ2-7; the D is unclear. The CDR3 length is 13 residues. The V and J ends lost 1 base and 1 base respectively, with 5 bases between them. Germline V gives CDR1 LGHNA, CDR2 YNFKEQ. The DNA of the CDR3 is TGTGCCAGCAGCCAAGTGGAGTCCTACGAGCAGTACTTC. Its protein is CASSQVESYEQYF.

The CDR3 sequence is CASRQDYTDTQYF. CDR3 sequence (DNA): TGTGCCAGCAGGCAGGATTACACAGATACGCAGTATTTT. The chain couples TRBV27 to TRBJ2-3; D call uncertain. Germline V CDR1 and CDR2: MNHEY, SMNVEV (reference sequence). V lost 6 bases and J lost 2, with 9 bases in between. This CDR3 is 13 amino acids long.

On this clone itself: Other DNA sequences in this specimen translate into the identical CDR3. CDR3 in amino acids: CASSLGSYEQYF. The CDR3 DNA is TGTGCCAGCAGCCTAGGTTCCTACGAGCAGTACTTC. V and J are TRBV11-2 and TRBJ2-7, with D hard to call. The ends were cut back, 5 bases at V and 1 base at J, with 6 bases in the middle. The CDR3 spans 12 residues. Germline CDR1 reads SGHAT; CDR2 reads FQNNGV. Supplemented by reference TRBV11-2 and TRBJ2-7, the full variable domain reads EAGVAQSPRYKIIEKRQSVAFWCNPISGHATLYWYQQILGQGPKLLIQFQNNGVVDDSQLPKDRFSAERLKGVDSTLKIQPAKLEDSAVYLCASSLGSYEQYFGPGTRLTVT.

V and J are TRBV5-1 and TRBJ2-5; D is possibly TRBD1 or TRBD2 (5 bases each). Germline V lookup: CDR1 SGHRS, CDR2 YFSETQ. Trimming removed 3 bases from V and 4 bases from J, with 13 bases in between. The length of the CDR3 is 14 residues. Here the CDR3 DNA reads TGCGCCAGCAGCTCCCCCGGGGCCGGAGAGACCCAGTACTTC. The encoded protein is CASSSPGAGETQYF.

This clone has a handful of counts. Written as DNA, the CDR3 is TGCAGCGCCTTGGATCTTAACACTGAAGCTTTCTTT. Residues: CSALDLNTEAFF. V is TRBV29-1 and J is TRBJ1-1; D uncertain. V lost 7 bases, J lost 2 bases, and 11 bases lay in between. Germline values: CDR1 SQVTM, CDR2 ANQGSEA. CDR3 length equals 12 residues.

The V call is TRBV7-9, the J call TRBJ1-2, with 7 bases matching TRBD1. The CDR3 covers 13 residues. Germline CDR1 is SEHNR and CDR2 is FQNEAQ (reference sequence). With 6 bases clipped from V and 3 bases from J, the junction kept 4 bases outside the gene matches. CDR3 DNA sequence: TGTGCCAGCAGTACAGGGGTCGACTATGGCTACACCTTC. Translating gives CASSTGVDYGYTF.

V and J are TRBV14 and TRBJ2-7; 8 positions agree with TRBD1. The ends lost 4 bases at V and 2 bases at J; junction bases unmatched: 7. Germline CDR1 is SGHDN and CDR2 is FVKESK. The CDR3 is made up of 15 amino acids. The CDR3 loop reads CASSPTTGVPYEQYF. Written as DNA, the CDR3 is TGTGCCAGCAGCCCTACGACAGGGGTCCCCTACGAGCAGTACTTC.

V and J are TRBV5-1 and TRBJ2-2, with D possibly matching TRBD2 (5 bases). V lost 2 bases, J lost 1 base, and 9 bases lay in between. The CDR3 has 15 amino acids. The germline V gene has CDR1 SGHRS and CDR2 YFSETQ. CDR3 protein: CASSFGLQNTGELFF. The CDR3 region has the DNA TGCGCCAGCAGCTTTGGACTTCAGAACACCGGGGAGCTGTTTTTT.

V and J are TRBV25-1 and TRBJ2-7; D possibly corresponds to TRBD1 (6 bases). Trimming took off 4 bases at V and 2 bases at J, with 12 bases between the two ends. This CDR3 is 14 amino acids long. The germline V gene has CDR1 MGHDK and CDR2 SYGVNS. The CDR3 is CASSVTGLTYEQYF. CDR3 coding DNA: TGTGCCAGCAGTGTGACAGGACTTACCTACGAGCAGTACTTC.

The V call is TRBV27, the J call TRBJ2-5, with no clear D. V lost 3 bases and J 5 bases, leaving 13 bases between the germline ends. Germline CDR1 MNHEY, CDR2 SMNVEV (reference sequence). The CDR3 has 14 amino acids. CDR3 in DNA: TGTGCCAGCAGTTTTTCGCAGTACTCGGAGACCCAGTACTTC. Amino acid sequence: CASSFSQYSETQYF.

The chain combines TRBV7-9 with TRBJ2-3; possibly TRBD1 or TRBD2 for D (5 bases each). Per the germline V gene, CDR1 is SEHNR and CDR2 is FQNEAQ (reference sequence). The V and J ends lost 7 bases and 0 bases respectively, with 17 bases between them. CDR3 size: 16 residues. The CDR3 region has the DNA TGTGCCAGCACCAGTGGGCGTGGGGGTAGCACAGATACGCAGTATTTT. Translated: CASTSGRGGSTDTQYF. Filled out from reference TRBV7-9 and TRBJ2-3, the complete variable domain reads DTGVSQNPRHKITKRGQNVTFRCDPISEHNRLYWYRQTLGQGPEFLTYFQNEAQLEKSRLLSDRFSAERPKGSFSTLEIQRTEQGDSAMYLCASTSGRGGSTDTQYFGPGTRLTVL.

The chain employs TRBV6-5 and TRBJ2-1; tentatively, D is TRBD2 (6 bases). This CDR3 spans 16 amino acids. Between the trimmed V and J ends, which lost 2 bases and 6 bases, there was a span of 17 bases. Germline loops: CDR1 MNHEY, CDR2 SVGAGI. CDR3 residues: CASSYTYPTSSNEQFF. The CDR3 nucleotides are TGTGCCAGCAGTTACACATACCCGACTAGTTCCAATGAGCAGTTCTTC.

The rearrangement joins TRBV14 to TRBJ2-7; TRBD2 aligns across 12 bases. Losses at the gene ends were 6 bases for V and 3 bases for J; bases not matched to a gene: 6. CDR1 is SGHDN and CDR2 is FVKESK in the germline V gene. The CDR3 extends over 15 amino acids. In nucleotides, the CDR3 is TGTGCCAGCAGTCTTGGACTAGCGGGAATCTACGAGCAGTACTTC. This codes for CASSLGLAGIYEQYF.

The genes are TRBV4-2 and TRBJ1-1; 10 bases map to TRBD1. Germline assignment: CDR1 LGHNA and CDR2 YNFKEQ. The V segment lost 4 bases and the J segment 3 bases; nucleotides outside the gene matches: 8. This CDR3 is built from 16 residues. CDR3 DNA: TGTGCCAGCAGCCCGACAGGGGGCGCCGAGGACACTGAAGCTTTCTTT. Protein: CASSPTGGAEDTEAFF.